Shown below are 26 T cell receptor beta chains from a single sample sequenced in a study of cytomegalovirus exposure and HLA in healthy donors. PCR involved 60 Vbeta and 13 Jbeta primers. Assay: immunoSEQ multiplex PCR; the TCRdb copy retains only in-frame clones and omits some. This sample's table has tens of thousands of clones. What was sequenced was PBMCs. The receptors here all came from a man aged 35 to 55 in good health and CMV-seropositive.

To note about this clone: One end of the junction does not line up with germline, which may come from a read error. Other DNA sequences from this sample encode an identical CDR3 as well. The chain couples TRBV28 to TRBJ2-2, with a tentative D call TRBD2 (5 bases). The germline V gene has CDR1 MDHEN and CDR2 SYDVKM. The CDR3 spans 16 residues. The DNA for the CDR3 is TGCGCCAGCAGTTCTCCGGGGATTAGTAACACCGGGGAGCTGTTTTTT. Its translation is CASSSPGISNTGELFF. The full variable domain, rest sourced from reference TRBV28 and TRBJ2-2, is DVKVTQSSRYLVKRTGEKVFLECVQDMDHENMFWYRQDPGLGLRLIYFSYDVKMKEKGDIPEGYSVSREKKERFSLILESASTNQTSMYLCASSSPGISNTGELFFGEGSRLTVL.

This chain connects TRBV6-4 to TRBJ2-3; 10 bases agree with TRBD2. V was clipped by 4 bases and J by 3 bases; unmatched bases: 4. The CDR3 consists of 15 residues. Germline assignment: CDR1 MRHNA and CDR2 SNTAGT. The DNA for the CDR3 is TGTGCCAGCAGTGTCCTAGCGGGGGAGACAGATACGCAGTATTTT. The encoded protein is CASSVLAGETDTQYF.

V usage is TRBV25-1 and J usage is TRBJ1-5; the D is unclear. Germline CDR1 is MGHDK and CDR2 is SYGVNS. This CDR3 is built from 13 residues. V lost 7 bases and J lost 2, with 9 bases in between. The CDR3 DNA is TGTGCCAGCACCTCCGGGGGCAATCAGCCCCAGCATTTT. It encodes CASTSGGNQPQHF.

This chain uses TRBV6-6 with TRBJ2-2; 7 bases are a match to TRBD1. This CDR3 spans 16 amino acids. The J segment lost 4 bases and the V segment lost 5 bases, leaving 10 bases of the junction unmatched. Germline CDR1 MNHNY, CDR2 SVGAGI (reference sequence). The CDR3 DNA sequence: TGTGCCAGCAGTCCAGGGGGAGCCTTAATCACCGGGGAGCTGTTTTTT. Its translation: CASSPGGALITGELFF.

The chain employs TRBV30 and TRBJ2-6; 7 bases fit TRBD2. Germline V CDR1 and CDR2: GTSNPN, SVGIG (reference sequence). V shed 5 bases, J shed 8 bases, and the junction held 3 bases outside the gene matches. This CDR3 region has 12 residues. CDR3 nucleotide sequence: TGTGCCTGGGAGCGGGGCACCAACGTCCTGACTTTC. Protein product: CAWERGTNVLTF.

The rearrangement uses TRBV7-3 and TRBJ2-6, with TRBD1 matching 10 bases. The junction had 4 bases not matched to a gene; V was cut back by 1 base and J by 1 base. The CDR3 runs to 18 residues. Germline assignment: CDR1 SGHTA and CDR2 FQGTGA. The CDR3 is CASSLKGTGVSGANVLTF. The CDR3 DNA is TGTGCCAGCAGCTTAAAAGGGACAGGGGTTTCTGGGGCCAACGTCCTGACTTTC.

As DNA, the CDR3 is TGTGCCAGCAGCTTGTATGAACAGGGGCCCGGGGAGCTGTTTTTT. This sequence encodes CASSLYEQGPGELFF. The J gene is TRBJ2-2, the V gene TRBV5-8; 7 bases are a match to TRBD1. This CDR3 is 15 amino acids long. Germline CDR1 reads SGHTS; CDR2 reads YDEGEE. V trimming: 1 base; J trimming: 6 bases; junction bases outside the gene matches: 6.

The chain couples TRBV19 to TRBJ1-2; D gene ambiguous. This CDR3 comprises 15 residues. The V gene's germline CDR1 is LNHDA and CDR2 SQIVND (reference sequence). V lost 3 bases and J lost 2, with 13 bases in between. The CDR3 region is CASSMGGIRNYGYTF. Written as DNA, the CDR3 is TGTGCCAGTAGTATGGGCGGGATTCGCAACTATGGCTACACCTTC.

In regard to this clone: The sample has other DNA sequences that encode this CDR3 too. This chain uses TRBV28 with TRBJ1-5; D gene uncertain. The V end lost 2 bases, the J end lost 9 bases, and 8 bases lay between the germline ends. Looked up from germline, CDR1 is MDHEN and CDR2 is SYDVKM. The CDR3 is made up of 12 amino acids. The CDR3 loop reads CASSLPSLPQHF. The CDR3 bases are TGTGCCAGCAGTTTACCCAGTCTGCCCCAGCATTTT.

This chain joins TRBV15 and TRBJ2-7; 8 nucleotides agree with TRBD1. Germline assignment: CDR1 LNHNV and CDR2 YYDKDF (reference sequence). The CDR3 covers 16 residues. The ends lost 0 bases at V and 2 bases at J; junction bases unmatched: 6. The DNA of the CDR3 is TGTGCCACCAGCAGAGATCGTGGGACAGGAGCCTACGAGCAGTACTTC. Residues: CATSRDRGTGAYEQYF.

The V call is TRBV6-1, the J call TRBJ1-2, with 7 bases identical to TRBD1. There are 16 residues in the CDR3. With V trimmed by 1 base and J by 4 bases, 9 bases remained unmatched. The germline CDR1 and CDR2 sequences are MNHNS and SASEGT. CDR3 in amino acids: CASSEEAGTASYGYTF. In nucleotides, the CDR3 is TGTGCCAGCAGTGAAGAGGCCGGGACAGCTAGCTATGGCTACACCTTC.

The rearrangement links TRBV4-1 to TRBJ2-7, with TRBD1 matching over 7 bases. This CDR3 contains 16 residues. CDR1 is MGHRA and CDR2 is YSYEKL in the germline V gene. Unmatched junction bases numbered 8, after V lost 1 base and J lost 2 bases. The DNA for the CDR3 is TGCGCCAGCAGCCAAGGGGAGACAGGGATTACCTACGAGCAGTACTTC. Residues: CASSQGETGITYEQYF.

The gene calls are TRBV6-5 and TRBJ2-1; 8 bases map to TRBD1. Looked up from germline, CDR1 is MNHEY and CDR2 is SVGAGI. The CDR3 totals 14 residues. The V segment lost 4 bases and the J segment 7 bases; nucleotides outside the gene matches: 6. DNA for the CDR3: TGTGCCAGCAGTTTTCAGGGGGCGCGGAATGAGCAGTTCTTC. Its translation: CASSFQGARNEQFF.

The chain uses TRBV6-6 and TRBJ2-2; a possible D gene is TRBD1 (6 bases). This CDR3 is built from 14 residues. Germline V gives CDR1 MNHNY, CDR2 SVGAGI (reference sequence). V dropped 6 bases and J dropped 1 base, with 9 bases sitting between them. The CDR3 here is CASRRGQNTGELFF. CDR3 in DNA: TGTGCCAGCAGGAGGGGACAGAACACCGGGGAGCTGTTTTTT.

The chain links TRBV5-1 to TRBJ2-7; D may be TRBD1 (6 bases). The V end lost 4 bases, the J end lost 10 bases, and 12 bases lay between the germline ends. The CDR3 runs to 11 residues. Germline lookup yields CDR1 SGHRS and CDR2 YFSETQ. CDR3 sequence: CASSINREQYF. Here the CDR3 DNA reads TGCGCCAGCAGCATAAACAGGGAACAGTACTTC.

The rearrangement links TRBV6-5 to TRBJ2-7, with TRBD2 identical over 12 bases. The germline gives CDR1 MNHEY, CDR2 SVGAGI. The V segment lost 4 bases and the J segment 3 bases; nucleotides outside the gene matches: 1. The CDR3 covers 14 residues. CDR3 bases: TGTGCCAGCAGTTCTAGCGGGGGGGTCTACGAGCAGTACTTC. Its protein is CASSSSGGVYEQYF.

The V call is TRBV14, the J call TRBJ2-3; 7 bases are shared with TRBD2. Trimming removed 0 bases from V and 2 bases from J; junction bases left unmatched: 5. The CDR3 covers 16 residues. The germline V gene encodes CDR1 SGHDN and CDR2 FVKESK. CDR3 amino acids: CASSQDWGRATDTQYF. The CDR3 DNA follows: TGTGCCAGCAGCCAAGATTGGGGGAGGGCCACAGATACGCAGTATTTT.

V and J are TRBV7-6 and TRBJ2-3, with a possible D match to TRBD1 (5 bases). V was cut by 5 bases and J by 5 bases, with 11 bases left in between. Germline V gene lookup returns CDR1 SGHVS and CDR2 FNYEAQ. CDR3 size: 13 residues. CDR3 region: CASSPYQGDTQYF. The CDR3 DNA is TGTGCCAGCAGCCCCTACCAGGGAGATACGCAGTATTTT.

The rearrangement links TRBV27 to TRBJ1-1, with a tentative D call TRBD1 (6 bases). Per germline, CDR1 MNHEY and CDR2 SMNVEV (reference sequence). Trimming shortened V by 3 bases and J by 4 bases, and 12 bases separated the two germline ends. The CDR3 is made up of 14 amino acids. The CDR3 sequence: CASSLWEQGTEAFF. CDR3 bases: TGTGCCAGCAGTTTGTGGGAACAGGGCACTGAAGCTTTCTTT.

The chain carries TRBV5-1 and TRBJ2-6; D ambiguous. V lost 7 bases and J lost 4, with 6 bases in between. The CDR3 has 12 amino acids. From germline, CDR1 is SGHRS and CDR2 YFSETQ. The CDR3 DNA reads as TGCGCCAGCCTGTCGGGGGCCAACGTCCTGACTTTC. This encodes CASLSGANVLTF.

This CDR3 is CASSKDSSYEQYF. CDR3 in DNA: TGTGCCAGTTCAAAAGACAGTTCCTACGAGCAGTACTTC. This rearrangement joins TRBV18 to TRBJ2-7, with D tentatively TRBD1 (5 bases). V shed 9 bases and J shed 1 base, with 13 bases lying between them. From germline, CDR1 is KGHSH and CDR2 LQKENI. The length of the CDR3 is 13 residues.

This chain links TRBV9 with TRBJ1-3, with TRBD1 as a possible D gene (5 bases). V was clipped by 0 bases and J by 0 bases, with 7 bases between them. Germline V gene data show CDR1 as SGDLS and CDR2 as YYNGEE. The CDR3 runs 15 residues. CDR3 residues: CASSVVGASGNTIYF. CDR3 sequence (DNA): TGTGCCAGCAGCGTAGTAGGGGCCTCTGGAAACACCATATATTTT.

The chain has TRBV6-6 and TRBJ2-2; no definite D call. The germline V gene has CDR1 MNHNY and CDR2 SVGAGI (reference sequence). CDR3 length: 14 residues. Between the trimmed V and J ends, which lost 0 bases and 5 bases, there was a span of 7 bases. Here the CDR3 DNA reads TGTGCCAGCAGTTACTCGAAAGAGACCGGGGAGCTGTTTTTT. The encoded protein is CASSYSKETGELFF.

The chain employs TRBV28 and TRBJ1-2; TRBD1 matches at 12 bases. Germline loops: CDR1 MDHEN, CDR2 SYDVKM. V dropped 10 bases and J dropped 6; count of bases not matched to a gene: 6. The CDR3 consists of 13 residues. CDR3 nucleotide sequence: TGTGCCATCGCCGGGACAGGGGGCAATGGCTACACCTTC. Its translation is CAIAGTGGNGYTF.

This chain connects TRBV6-6 to TRBJ2-7; 10 nucleotides match TRBD1. V lost 7 bases to trimming and J lost 5 bases; unmatched junction nucleotides: 11. The germline CDR1 and CDR2 sequences are MNHNY and SVGAGI (reference sequence). The CDR3 runs to 15 residues. The CDR3 protein is CASKSAGDRGHEQYF. CDR3 bases: TGTGCCAGCAAATCGGCGGGGGACAGGGGCCACGAGCAGTACTTC.

This chain connects TRBV19 to TRBJ1-5, with no clear D. The CDR3 has 13 residues. Germline V gives CDR1 LNHDA, CDR2 SQIVND (reference sequence). The germline V and J ends were trimmed by 3 bases and 5 bases, with 8 bases remaining between them. This CDR3 is CASSMGGYQPQHF. For the CDR3, the DNA is TGTGCCAGTAGTATGGGAGGGTATCAGCCCCAGCATTTT.